The T cell receptor beta chain under discussion was sequenced for a study of T-cell memory formation after mild COVID-19. Study-wide background: Clusters of TCRs were largely donor specific.

Trimming pared 5 bases from V and 1 base from J, leaving 12 bases between. This CDR3 is 14 amino acids long. The germline V gene encodes CDR1 SGHVS and CDR2 FNYEAQ. TCRdb processed the 5' RACE reads anew with MiXCR; each CDR3 protein has one entry. Among approximately 500,000 distinct CDR3 sequences listed, approximately 23% were seen once. Study results and caveats: The study detected some responding clones in pre-infection memory, suggesting cross-reactive memory joined. Day 15 to 85 contracting clones showed balanced CD4/CD8; later expanders leaned CD4+. Unconfirmed was the SARS-CoV-2 specificity of second-wave clones that peaked on day 37.

This clonotype was recorded a few times. The antigen remains unidentified. The J gene is TRBJ2-7, the V gene TRBV7-6; D tentatively fits TRBD1 or TRBD2 (5 bases each). This receptor was identified in an adult woman who had mild COVID-19 (a few samples of this study predate the infection). Cell type and time point are not known. Sequencing used PBMCs or a T cell subset sorted from them (not recorded which). CDR3 protein: CASSQVGESYEQYF. The CDR3 nucleotides are TGTGCCAGCAGCCAGGTGGGGGAGTCCTACGAGCAGTACTTC.